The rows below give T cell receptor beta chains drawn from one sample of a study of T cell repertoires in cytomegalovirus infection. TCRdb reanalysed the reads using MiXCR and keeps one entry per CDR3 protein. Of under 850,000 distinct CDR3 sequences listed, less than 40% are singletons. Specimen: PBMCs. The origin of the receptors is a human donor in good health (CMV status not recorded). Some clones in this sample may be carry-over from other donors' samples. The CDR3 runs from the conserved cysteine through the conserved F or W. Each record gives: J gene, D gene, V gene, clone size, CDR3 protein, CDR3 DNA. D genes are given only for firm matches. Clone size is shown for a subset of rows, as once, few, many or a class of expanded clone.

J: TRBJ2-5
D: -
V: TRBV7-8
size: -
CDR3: CASSLVSQGRETQYF
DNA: TGTGCCAGCAGCTTAGTGTCTCAGGGTCGGGAGACCCAGTACTTC

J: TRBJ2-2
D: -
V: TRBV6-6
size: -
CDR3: CASRTGVSHGELFF
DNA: TGTGCCAGCAGAACGGGAGTCAGCCACGGGGAGCTGTTTTTT

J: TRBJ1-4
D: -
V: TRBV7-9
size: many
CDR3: CASTPSGGSNEKLFF
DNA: TGTGCCAGCACCCCTTCCGGGGGATCTAATGAAAAACTGTTTTTT

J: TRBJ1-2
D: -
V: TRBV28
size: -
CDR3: CASTEPYSGTEYYGYTF
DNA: TGTGCCAGCACCGAACCTTACAGCGGGACGGAATACTATGGCTACACCTTC

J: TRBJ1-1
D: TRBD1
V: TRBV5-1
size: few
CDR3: CASSPGTGGNPEAFF
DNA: TGCGCCAGCAGCCCGGGGACAGGGGGAAATCCTGAAGCTTTCTTT

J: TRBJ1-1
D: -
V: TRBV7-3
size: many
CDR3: CASSKQGERNTEAFF
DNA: TGTGCCAGCAGCAAACAAGGGGAGCGGAACACTGAAGCTTTCTTT

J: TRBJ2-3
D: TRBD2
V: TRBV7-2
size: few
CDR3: CASARGGATDTQYF
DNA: TGTGCCTCTGCACGCGGGGGGGCAACAGATACGCAGTATTTT

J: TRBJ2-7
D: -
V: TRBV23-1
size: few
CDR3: CASLGPGMNEQYF
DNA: TGCGCCAGCCTGGGCCCCGGGATGAACGAGCAGTACTTC

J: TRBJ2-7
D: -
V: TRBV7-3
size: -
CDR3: CASSLIASSSYEQYF
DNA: TGTGCCAGCAGCTTAATAGCATCTAGCTCCTACGAGCAGTACTTC

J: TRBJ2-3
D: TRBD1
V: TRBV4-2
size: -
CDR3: CASSPTTGTALQDTQYF
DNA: TGTGCCAGCAGCCCGACGACCGGGACAGCCTTGCAAGATACGCAGTATTTT

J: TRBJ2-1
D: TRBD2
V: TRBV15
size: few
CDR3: CATSRDAVGGSYNEQFF
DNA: TGTGCCACCAGCAGAGATGCGGTGGGCGGGAGCTACAATGAGCAGTTCTTC

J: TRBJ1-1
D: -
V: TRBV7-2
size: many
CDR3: CASSLFGGGNTEAFF
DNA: TGTGCCAGCAGCTTATTTGGTGGGGGGAACACTGAAGCTTTCTTT

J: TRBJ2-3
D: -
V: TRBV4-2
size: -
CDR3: CASSQATGDTQYF
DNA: TGTGCCAGCAGCCAAGCCACCGGAGATACGCAGTATTTT

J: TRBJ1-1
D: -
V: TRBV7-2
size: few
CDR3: CASSLTPTTMNTEAFF
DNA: TGTGCCAGCAGCCTAACCCCGACGACAATGAACACTGAAGCTTTCTTT

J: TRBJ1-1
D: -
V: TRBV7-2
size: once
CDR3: CASSFSLTGEAFF
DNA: TGTGCAAGCAGCTTTTCCCTGACAGGAGAAGCTTTCTTT

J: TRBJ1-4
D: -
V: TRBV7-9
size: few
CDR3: CASSPLGSLNEKLFF
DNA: TGTGCCAGCAGCCCCTTGGGTAGCCTTAATGAAAAACTGTTTTTT

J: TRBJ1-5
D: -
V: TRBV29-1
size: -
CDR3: CSVGPNRNQPQHF
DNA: TGCAGCGTTGGACCAAACCGTAATCAGCCCCAGCATTTT

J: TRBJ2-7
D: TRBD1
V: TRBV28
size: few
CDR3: CASSFRGPTGQYF
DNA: TGTGCCAGCAGTTTCAGGGGGCCGACAGGGCAGTACTTC

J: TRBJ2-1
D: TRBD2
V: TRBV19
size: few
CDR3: CASSISGGGEQFF
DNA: TGTGCCAGTAGTATTAGCGGGGGAGGTGAGCAGTTCTTC

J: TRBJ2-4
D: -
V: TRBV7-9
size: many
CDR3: CASSPRGRNIQYF
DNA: TGTGCCAGCAGCCCAAGAGGGAGGAACATTCAGTACTTC

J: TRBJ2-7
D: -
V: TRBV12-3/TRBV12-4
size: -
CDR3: CASSFGPREYF
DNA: TGTGCCAGCAGTTTCGGACCGCGGGAGTACTTC

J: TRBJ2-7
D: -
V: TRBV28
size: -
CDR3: CASSSRQPPPYEQYF
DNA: TGTGCCAGCTCCTCCCGACAGCCGCCCCCCTACGAGCAGTACTTC

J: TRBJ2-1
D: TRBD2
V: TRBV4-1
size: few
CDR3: CASSPTGTSGGPNYNEQFF
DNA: TGCGCCAGCAGCCCGACCGGGACTAGCGGGGGTCCAAACTACAATGAGCAGTTCTTC

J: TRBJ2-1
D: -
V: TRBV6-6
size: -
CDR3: CASSYGARGNEQFF
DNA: TGTGCCAGCAGTTACGGGGCCCGGGGTAATGAGCAGTTCTTC

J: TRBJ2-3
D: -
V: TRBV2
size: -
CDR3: CASSDRGTQYF
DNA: TGTGCCAGCAGTGATCGCGGTACGCAGTATTTT

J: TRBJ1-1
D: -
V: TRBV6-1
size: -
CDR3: CASTHTWAANTEAFF
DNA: TGTGCCAGCACTCACACCTGGGCCGCGAACACTGAAGCTTTCTTT

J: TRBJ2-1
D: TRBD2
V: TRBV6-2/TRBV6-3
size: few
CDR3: CASLAGEYNEQFF
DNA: TGTGCCAGCTTAGCGGGAGAGTACAATGAGCAGTTCTTC

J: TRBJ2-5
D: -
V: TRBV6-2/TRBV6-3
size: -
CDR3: CASSSWLQETQYF
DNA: TGTGCCAGCAGTTCGTGGTTACAAGAGACCCAGTACTTC

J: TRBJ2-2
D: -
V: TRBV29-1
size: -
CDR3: CSVEDLGGNTGELFF
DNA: TGCAGCGTTGAAGATCTGGGGGGGAACACCGGGGAGCTGTTTTTT

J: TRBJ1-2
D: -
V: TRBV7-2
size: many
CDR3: CASSLDYGYTF
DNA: TGTGCCAGCAGCTTAGACTATGGCTACACCTTC

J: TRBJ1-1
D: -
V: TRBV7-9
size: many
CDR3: CASSRVRNTEAFF
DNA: TGTGCCAGCAGCCGAGTCCGGAACACTGAAGCTTTCTTT

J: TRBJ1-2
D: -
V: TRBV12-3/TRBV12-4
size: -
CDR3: CASSLGGGSARGYTF
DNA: TGTGCCAGCAGTTTGGGAGGCGGGAGCGCTAGAGGCTACACCTTC

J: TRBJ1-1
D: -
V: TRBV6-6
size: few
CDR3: CASSFGSSTEAFF
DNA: TGTGCCAGCAGCTTCGGTTCGAGCACTGAAGCTTTCTTT

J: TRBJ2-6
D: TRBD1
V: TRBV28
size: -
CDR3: CATISVGQGANVLTF
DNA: TGTGCCACCATTTCCGTGGGACAGGGTGCCAACGTCCTGACTTTC

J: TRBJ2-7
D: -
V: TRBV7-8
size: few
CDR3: CASSLSHRNYEQYF
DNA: TGTGCCAGCAGCTTATCCCACAGAAACTACGAGCAGTACTTC

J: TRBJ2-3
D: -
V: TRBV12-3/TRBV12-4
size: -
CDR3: CASSFSGSITDTQYF
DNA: TGTGCCAGCAGTTTCAGCGGTTCGATCACAGATACGCAGTATTTT

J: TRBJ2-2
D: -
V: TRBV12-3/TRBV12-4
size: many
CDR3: CASSPGLNTGELFF
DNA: TGTGCCAGCAGCCCCGGACTGAACACCGGGGAGCTGTTTTTT

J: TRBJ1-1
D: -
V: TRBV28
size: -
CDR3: CASTLHEATEAFF
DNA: TGTGCCAGCACCTTACACGAAGCCACTGAAGCTTTCTTT

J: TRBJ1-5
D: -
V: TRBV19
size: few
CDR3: CASSTPPGTLSNQPQHF
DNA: TGTGCCAGTAGTACCCCACCCGGGACACTGAGCAATCAGCCCCAGCATTTT

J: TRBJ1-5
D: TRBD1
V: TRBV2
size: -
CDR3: CASDRAGQPQHF
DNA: TGTGCCAGCGACAGGGCTGGGCAGCCCCAGCATTTT

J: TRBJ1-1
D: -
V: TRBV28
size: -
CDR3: CASNVFGGRETEAFF
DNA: TGTGCCAGTAACGTTTTTGGGGGGCGGGAAACTGAAGCTTTCTTT

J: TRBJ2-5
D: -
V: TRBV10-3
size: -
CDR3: CAISRSEETQYF
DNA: TGTGCCATCAGCCGATCGGAAGAGACCCAGTACTTC

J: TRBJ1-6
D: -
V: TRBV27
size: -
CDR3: CASSLHFLGNSPLHF
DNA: TGTGCCAGCAGTTTACACTTCCTGGGCAATTCACCCCTCCACTTT

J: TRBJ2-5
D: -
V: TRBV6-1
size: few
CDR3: CASRLLADQETQYF
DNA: TGTGCCAGCAGGCTTCTAGCAGACCAAGAGACCCAGTACTTC

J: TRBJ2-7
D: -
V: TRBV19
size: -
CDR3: CASSSPGYSYEQYF
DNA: TGTGCCAGCTCCTCCCCAGGGTACTCCTACGAGCAGTACTTC

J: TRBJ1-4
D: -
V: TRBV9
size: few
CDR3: CASSSYRESEKLFF
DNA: TGTGCCAGCAGCTCTTACAGGGAGTCTGAAAAACTGTTTTTT

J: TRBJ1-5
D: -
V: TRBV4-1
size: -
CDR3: CASSQDVGLPNQPQHF
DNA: TGCGCCAGCAGCCAAGATGTCGGACTCCCAAATCAGCCCCAGCATTTT

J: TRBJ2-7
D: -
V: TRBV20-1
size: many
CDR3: CSASSDSLYEQYF
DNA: TGCAGTGCTAGTTCCGACTCCCTCTACGAGCAGTACTTC

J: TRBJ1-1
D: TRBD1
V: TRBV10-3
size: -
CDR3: CALSESGTGDTEAFF
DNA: TGTGCCCTCAGTGAGTCGGGGACAGGTGACACTGAAGCTTTCTTT

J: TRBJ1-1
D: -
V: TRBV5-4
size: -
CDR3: CASSPPGAAHFTEAFF
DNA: TGTGCCAGCAGCCCTCCGGGGGCCGCCCATTTCACTGAAGCTTTCTTT

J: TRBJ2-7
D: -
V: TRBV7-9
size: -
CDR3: CASRHVMAEQYF
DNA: TGTGCCAGCAGGCATGTGATGGCCGAGCAGTACTTC

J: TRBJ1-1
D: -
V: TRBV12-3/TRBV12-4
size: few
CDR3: CASSLGKGMGTEAFF
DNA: TGTGCCAGCAGTTTAGGGAAAGGAATGGGGACTGAAGCTTTCTTT

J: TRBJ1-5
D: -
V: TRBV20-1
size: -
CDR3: CSAGFNQPQHF
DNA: TGCAGTGCCGGCTTCAATCAGCCCCAGCATTTT

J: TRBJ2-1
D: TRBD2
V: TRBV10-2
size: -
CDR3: CASNRDYHNEQFF
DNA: TGCGCCAGCAACCGGGACTACCACAATGAGCAGTTCTTC

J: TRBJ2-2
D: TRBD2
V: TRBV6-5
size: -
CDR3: CASSYYLPSGENTGELFF
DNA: TGTGCCAGCAGTTACTATCTACCCAGCGGGGAGAACACCGGGGAGCTGTTTTTT